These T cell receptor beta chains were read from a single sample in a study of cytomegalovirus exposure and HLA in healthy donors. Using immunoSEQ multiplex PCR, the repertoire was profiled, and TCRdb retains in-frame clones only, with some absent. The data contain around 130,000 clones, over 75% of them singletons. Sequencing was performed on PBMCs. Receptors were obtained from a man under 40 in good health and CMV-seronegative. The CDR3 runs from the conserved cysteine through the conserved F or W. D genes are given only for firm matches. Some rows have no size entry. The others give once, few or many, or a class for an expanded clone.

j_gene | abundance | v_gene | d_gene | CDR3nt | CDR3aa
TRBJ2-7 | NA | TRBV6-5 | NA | TGTGCCAGCAGTTATGGGAGGGAGCAGTACTTC | CASSYGREQYF
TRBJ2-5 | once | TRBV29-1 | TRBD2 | TGCAGCGTTTCTGGGGGGGTACTAGCGTTCCAAGAGACCCAGTACTTC | CSVSGGVLAFQETQYF
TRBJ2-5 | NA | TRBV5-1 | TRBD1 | TGCGCCAGCAGCTTGGCCCCAGGGGGGACCCAGTACTTC | CASSLAPGGTQYF
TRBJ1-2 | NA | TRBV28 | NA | TGTGCCAGCAGTCTGGGTGGGAGTCGGGTGTTTGGCTACACCTTC | CASSLGGSRVFGYTF
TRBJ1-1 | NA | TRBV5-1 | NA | TGCGCCAGCAGCATAAATACGGGGAACACTGAAGCTTTCTTT | CASSINTGNTEAFF
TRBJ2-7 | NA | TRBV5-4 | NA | TGTGCCAGCAGCTTTGGACTGAGCTACGAGCAGTACTTC | CASSFGLSYEQYF
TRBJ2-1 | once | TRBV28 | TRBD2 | TGTGCCAGCAGGGCTTCGGGGGGGAGCTCCTACAATGAGCAGTTCTTC | CASRASGGSSYNEQFF
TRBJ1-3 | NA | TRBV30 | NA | TGTGCCTGGAGCGCTTACTCAGGAGGCATATATTTT | CAWSAYSGGIYF
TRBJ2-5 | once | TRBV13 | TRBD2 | TGTGCCAGCAGCTTACTAGCGGGAGGGTTGGAGACCCAGTACTTC | CASSLLAGGLETQYF
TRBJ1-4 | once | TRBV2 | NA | TGTGCCACCCAGAGAGACAGTCTCAATGAAAAACTGTTTTTT | CATQRDSLNEKLFF
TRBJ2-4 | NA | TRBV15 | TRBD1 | TGTGCCACCAGCAGTGTAGAAGGGGGCGATATGGACATTCAGTACTTC | CATSSVEGGDMDIQYF
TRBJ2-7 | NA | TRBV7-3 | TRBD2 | TGTGCCAGCAGCGTGACTAGCGGACCCTACGAGCAGTACTTC | CASSVTSGPYEQYF
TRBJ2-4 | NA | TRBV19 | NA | TGTGCCAGTAGTATTGACTACTCACTAGCCAAAAACATTCAGTACTTC | CASSIDYSLAKNIQYF
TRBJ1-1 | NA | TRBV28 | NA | TGTGCCAGCAGTCCCCCGCGTGGGAGGGGAGACACTGAAGCTTTCTTT | CASSPPRGRGDTEAFF
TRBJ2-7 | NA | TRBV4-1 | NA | TGCGCCAGCAGCCAAGGAGTGGGGCCCTACGAGCAGTACTTC | CASSQGVGPYEQYF
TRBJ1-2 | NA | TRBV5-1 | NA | TGCGCCAGCAGCCCACAGAGTGTAAACTATGGCTACACCTTC | CASSPQSVNYGYTF
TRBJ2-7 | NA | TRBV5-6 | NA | TGTGCCAGCAGCTTGGGGGGGGAAATCTACGAGCAGTACTTC | CASSLGGEIYEQYF
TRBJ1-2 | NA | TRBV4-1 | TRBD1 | TGCGCCAGCAGCCATCCCCCAGACGGGACAGCTACTAACTATGGCTACACCTTC | CASSHPPDGTATNYGYTF
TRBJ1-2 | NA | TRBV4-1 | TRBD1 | TGCGCCAGCAGCCGTAAAACAGGGGATACCCCCTATGGCTACACCTTC | CASSRKTGDTPYGYTF
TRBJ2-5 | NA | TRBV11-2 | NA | TGTGCCAGCAGCTTCGGGAGAGGGACCGAGACCCAGTACTTC | CASSFGRGTETQYF
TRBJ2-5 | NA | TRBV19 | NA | TGTGCCAGTAGTATTTTGGGGCGACCGGAGACCCAGTACTTC | CASSILGRPETQYF
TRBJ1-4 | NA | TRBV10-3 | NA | TGTGCCATCAGTGAGGGTACGGGAACGGCTGAAAAACTGTTTTTT | CAISEGTGTAEKLFF
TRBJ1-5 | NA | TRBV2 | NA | TGTGCCGGCGGGGGTCAGAGCAATCAGCCCCAGCATTTT | CAGGGQSNQPQHF
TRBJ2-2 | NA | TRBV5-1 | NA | TGCGCCAGCAGCTTATCGGTCACCGGGGAGCTGTTTTTT | CASSLSVTGELFF
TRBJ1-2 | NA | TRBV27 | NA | TGTGCCAGCATGAGAACTTATGGCTACACCTTC | CASMRTYGYTF
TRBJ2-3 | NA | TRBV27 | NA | TGTGCCAGCAGTTTCGTGGGAGTTCTGACAGATACGCAGTATTTT | CASSFVGVLTDTQYF
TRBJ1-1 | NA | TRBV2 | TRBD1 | TGTGCCAGCAGGGGGACAGGGAGGTGGAACACTGAAGCTTTCTTT | CASRGTGRWNTEAFF
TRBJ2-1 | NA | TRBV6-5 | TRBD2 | TGTGCCAGCAGTTACGAACTAGCGAATGAGCAGTTCTTC | CASSYELANEQFF
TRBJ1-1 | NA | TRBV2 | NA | TGTGCCAGGGTGACAGGAAAGAACACTGAAGCTTTCTTT | CARVTGKNTEAFF
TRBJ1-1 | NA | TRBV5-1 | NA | TGCGCCAGCAGCTTGGTCAGGGGTACTGAAGCTTTCTTT | CASSLVRGTEAFF
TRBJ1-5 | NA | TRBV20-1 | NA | TGCAGTGCGTCAGGGAATCAGCCCCAGCATTTT | CSASGNQPQHF
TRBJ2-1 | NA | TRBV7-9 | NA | TGTGCCAGCAGTCAGGGGGCTGGGGGCGGGAGCGATGAGCAGTTCTTC | CASSQGAGGGSDEQFF
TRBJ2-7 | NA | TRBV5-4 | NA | TGTGCCAGCAGCTTGAGGGGCCTGCAGGAGCAGTACTTC | CASSLRGLQEQYF
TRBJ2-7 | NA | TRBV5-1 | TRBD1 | TGCGCCAGCAGCTTGGACAGGGGTGAGCAGTACTTC | CASSLDRGEQYF
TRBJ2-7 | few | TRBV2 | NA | TGTGCCAGCGTCCTCTCCTACGAGCAGTACTTC | CASVLSYEQYF
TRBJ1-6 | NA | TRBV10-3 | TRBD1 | TGTGCCATTAGCTCGTTACGTGGACAGGTCGGTTCACCCCTCCACTTT | CAISSLRGQVGSPLHF
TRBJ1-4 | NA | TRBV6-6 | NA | TGTGCCAGCAATGGGGGGAATGAAAAACTGTTTTTT | CASNGGNEKLFF
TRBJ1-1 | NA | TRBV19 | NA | TGTGCCAGTAGTAAGACAATTTTCACTGAAGCTTTCTTT | CASSKTIFTEAFF
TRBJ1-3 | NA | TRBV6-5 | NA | TGTGCCAGCAAGGCAAGCTGGACAGCTGGAAACACCATATATTTT | CASKASWTAGNTIYF
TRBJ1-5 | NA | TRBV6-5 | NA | TGTGCCAGCAGATCCGACAGGCACAATCAGCCCCAGCATTTT | CASRSDRHNQPQHF
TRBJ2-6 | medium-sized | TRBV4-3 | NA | TGCGCCAGCAGCCAAGATAATAGCGGCTCTGGGGCCAACGTCCTGACTTTC | CASSQDNSGSGANVLTF
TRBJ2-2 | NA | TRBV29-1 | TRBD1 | TGCAGCGTCCTGACAGGGTGGGACACCGGGGAGCTGTTTTTT | CSVLTGWDTGELFF
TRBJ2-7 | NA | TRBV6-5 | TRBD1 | TGTGCCAGCAGTCGAAGCCCGGGACAGGAGTACGAGCAGTACTTC | CASSRSPGQEYEQYF
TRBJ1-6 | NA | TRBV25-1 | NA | TGTGCCAGCAGTGACGGATCCGGGCCCCTCCACTTT | CASSDGSGPLHF
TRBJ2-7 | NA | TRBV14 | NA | TGTGCCAGCAGCCAAGGTTGGGACCGGGGGACTTTTGACGAGCAGTACTTC | CASSQGWDRGTFDEQYF
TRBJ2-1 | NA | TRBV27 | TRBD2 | TGTGCCAGCAGTATAGGGACTAGTGGTAATGAGCAGTTCTTC | CASSIGTSGNEQFF
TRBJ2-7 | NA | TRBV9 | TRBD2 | TGTGCCAGCAGCATCGGACTAGGGGCAGGTTTTGAGCAGTACTTC | CASSIGLGAGFEQYF
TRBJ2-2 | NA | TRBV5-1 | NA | TGCGCCAGCAGCTTGGACAGTTTTGGTGGGGAGCTGTTTTTT | CASSLDSFGGELFF
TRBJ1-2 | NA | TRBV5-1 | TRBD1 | TGCGCCAGCAGCTCCCAGACAGGGACCTATGGCTACACCTTC | CASSSQTGTYGYTF
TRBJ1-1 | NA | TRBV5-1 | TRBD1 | TGCGCCAGCAGCGCTACCGGGACAGGGGATGGCACTGAAGCTTTCTTT | CASSATGTGDGTEAFF
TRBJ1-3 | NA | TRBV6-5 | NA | TGTGCCAGCAGTTTAGGAAACACCATATATTTT | CASSLGNTIYF
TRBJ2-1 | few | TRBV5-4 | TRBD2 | TGTGCCAGCAGCCCCCCGGGACTAGGATCTAACAATGAGCAGTTCTTC | CASSPPGLGSNNEQFF
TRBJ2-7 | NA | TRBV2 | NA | TGTGCCAGCAGGGGAGTTTTAGGGACTGTCTCCTACGAGCAGTACTTC | CASRGVLGTVSYEQYF
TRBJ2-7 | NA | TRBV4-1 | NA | TGCGCCAGCAGCCAAGTCGGCTACGAGCAGTACTTC | CASSQVGYEQYF